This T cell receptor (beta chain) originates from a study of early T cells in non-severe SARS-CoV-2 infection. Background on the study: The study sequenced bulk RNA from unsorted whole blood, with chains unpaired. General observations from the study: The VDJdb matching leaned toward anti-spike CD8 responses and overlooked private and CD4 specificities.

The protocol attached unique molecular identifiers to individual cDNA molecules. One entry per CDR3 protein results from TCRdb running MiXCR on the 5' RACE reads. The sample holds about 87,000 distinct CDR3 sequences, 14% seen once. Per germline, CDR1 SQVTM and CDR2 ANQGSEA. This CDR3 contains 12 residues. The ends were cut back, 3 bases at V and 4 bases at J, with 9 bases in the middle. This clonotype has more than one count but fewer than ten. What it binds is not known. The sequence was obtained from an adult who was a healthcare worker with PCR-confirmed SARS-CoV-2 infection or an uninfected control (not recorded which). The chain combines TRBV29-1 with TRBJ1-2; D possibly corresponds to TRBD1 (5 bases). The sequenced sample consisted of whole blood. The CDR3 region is CSVEGRAYGYTF. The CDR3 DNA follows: TGCAGCGTTGAGGGCAGGGCCTATGGCTACACCTTC. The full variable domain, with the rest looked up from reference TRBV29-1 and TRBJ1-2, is SAVISQKPSRDICQRGTSLTIQCQVDSQVTMMFWYRQQPGQSLTLIATANQGSEATYESGFVIDKFPISRPNLTFSTLTVSNMSPEDSSIYLCSVEGRAYGYTFGSGTRLTVV.